This T cell receptor (beta chain) was identified in a study of Ad26.COV2.S vaccination and SARS-CoV-2 variants. Study overall: Ad26.COV2.S given intramuscularly, once or twice 56 days apart.

CDR3 length: 13 residues. Germline loops: CDR1 MNHEY, CDR2 SMNVEV (reference sequence). V dropped 7 bases and J dropped 7 bases, with 16 bases sitting between them. Study results and limitations: Once vaccination had occurred, spike-specific CD8+ and CD4+ T cell responses reportedly showed substantial breadth. With respect to non-spike TCR breadth, vaccine and placebo recipients were similar.

Treatment meaning: 15 to 20 received Ad26.COV2.S at low or high dose, single or two shots; several received placebo; per-sample allocation not given. Day 63 after the first vaccine or placebo injection was the time point for sampling. Wuhan-strain spike was delivered by a replication-incompetent Ad26 vector. TCRdb's table, derived via immunoSEQ multiplex PCR, lists solely in-frame clones and lacks some. The sample shows 350,000 to 450,000 clones, around 91% of them seen only once. A note on this clone: Its antigen is not identified.

The sequences come from peripheral blood, collected in a trial of Ad26.COV2.S vaccine versus placebo. The clonotype comes from a person between 18 and 65 years old who received the Ad26.COV2.S COVID-19 vaccine or a placebo. The rearrangement joins TRBV27 to TRBJ1-2; D ambiguous. The CDR3 loop reads CASNSPGSSGYTF. For the CDR3, the DNA is TGTGCCAGCAACTCCCCGGGGTCTTCTGGCTACACCTTC.